Given below is one T cell receptor beta chain in context. Antigen unknown. Between the trimmed V and J ends, which lost 1 base and 0 bases, there was a span of 7 bases. CDR3 length equals 15 residues. From germline, CDR1 is MNHNS and CDR2 SASEGT. The sample belongs to a study of T cell repertoires in cytomegalovirus infection. About the study: Researchers turned to recently identified HLA-C-restricted CMV epitopes as well as well-studied HLA-B-restricted ones. CMV infection plus the matching HLA type was flagged by public TCR beta signatures. Study-wide findings and caveats: Frequencies of public TCR beta families were cumulated, and this identified carriers of CMV plus the relevant HLA. CMV-specific TCR beta clonotypes restricted by HLA-C were the ones dominating the ex vivo response.

One entry per CDR3 protein, called by TCRdb with MiXCR from the reads. This table has some 500,000 distinct CDR3 sequences, 30% to 35% appearing once. The source of this sequence is a human donor in good health (CMV status not recorded). Some clones in this sample may be carry-over from other donors' samples. The chain links TRBV6-1 to TRBJ1-5; D is ambiguous. The material was cultured PBMCs, obtained from culture after CMV antigen stimulation. The CDR3 DNA reads TGTGCCAGCAGTGAAGGCCAGATTAGCAATCAGCCCCAGCATTTT. Protein sequence: CASSEGQISNQPQHF.